The clone carrying this TCR beta chain showed up many times. Its specificity is unknown. The CDR3 extends over 19 amino acids. V shed 0 bases and J shed 1 base, with 20 bases lying between them. CDR1 SGHRS and CDR2 YFSETQ come from the germline V gene. The sample comes from a study of T cells in Graves' hyperthyroidism and ophthalmopathy. Amplified regions were TCR beta CDR3 sequences from RNA transcripts. HTBI primers were the set used in a first-round RT-PCR of the TCR CDR3. TCRdb re-derived calls from the multiplex PCR reads in MiXCR, one entry per CDR3 protein. The sample lists approximately 500,000 distinct CDR3 sequences, 46% seen once, with around 7.7% in the top ten. Subjects aged 18 to 65 presented with newly diagnosed hyperthyroidism of less than 2 months' duration. Researchers barred patients who had uncontrolled infection, other autoimmune disease, pregnancy or lactation. Whole-study findings and limits: Most clonotypes that expanded in the thyroid above 0.001 also showed up in blood.

The TCR comes from a woman between 18 and 30 years old with Graves' hyperthyroidism. Sequencing was carried out using peripheral blood or thyroid tissue (not recorded which). The genes are TRBV5-1 and TRBJ1-5, with D tentatively TRBD1 (6 bases). This chain's CDR3 is CASSLEGVRQAGSNQPQHF. CDR3 bases: TGCGCCAGCAGCTTGGAAGGGGTTCGACAGGCCGGAAGCAATCAGCCCCAGCATTTT. The full variable domain, completed using reference TRBV5-1 and TRBJ1-5, is KAGVTQTPRYLIKTRGQQVTLSCSPISGHRSVSWYQQTPGQGLQFLFEYFSETQRNKGNFPGRFSGRQFSNSRSEMNVSTLELGDSALYLCASSLEGVRQAGSNQPQHFGDGTRLSIL.